This passage covers 4 T cell receptor beta chains from one sample sequenced in a study of cytomegalovirus exposure and HLA in healthy donors. PCR employed 60 Vbeta and 13 Jbeta primers. Assay used: immunoSEQ multiplex PCR; TCRdb lists only in-frame clones, some missing. The sample has 150,000 or so clones; about 85% are singletons. Sequencing input: PBMCs. These receptors all stem from a man in his late teens or twenties in good health and CMV-seronegative.

The chain combines TRBV4-1 with TRBJ1-2; no clear D. The length of the CDR3 is 12 residues. The germline CDR1 and CDR2 sequences are MGHRA and YSYEKL. Trimming cost V 3 bases and J 12 bases, with 14 bases left between them. CDR3 bases: TGCGCCAGCAGCCAGACTTTTGGAGAGCACACCTTC. This translates into CASSQTFGEHTF.

A single count supports this clone. DNA for the CDR3: TGTGCCAGCAGCTTAGGAGGCCTAGCGGGATATTACGAGCAGTACTTC. It specifies CASSLGGLAGYYEQYF. The genes are TRBV7-2 and TRBJ2-7; 9 bases line up with TRBD2. The V gene end was trimmed by 1 base and the J gene end by 4 bases; junction bases not matched to a gene: 8. The CDR3 length is 16 residues. CDR1 SGHTA and CDR2 FQGNSA come from the germline V gene.

The J gene is TRBJ2-1, the V gene TRBV30, with 8 bases lining up with TRBD1. The length of the CDR3 is 15 residues. V shed 0 bases and J 8 bases; nucleotides not matched to a gene: 9. CDR1 is GTSNPN, CDR2 SVGIG, per germline (reference sequence). The CDR3 region is CAWSVGTGGADEQFF. CDR3 nucleotide sequence: TGTGCCTGGAGTGTTGGGACAGGAGGCGCGGATGAGCAGTTCTTC.

The chain joins TRBV5-4 to TRBJ1-3; TRBD1 matches 8 bases. The CDR3 extends over 18 amino acids. The V segment lost 0 bases and the J segment 4 bases; nucleotides outside the gene matches: 12. Germline CDR1 is SGHNT and CDR2 is YYREEE (reference sequence). CDR3 region: CASSLGAGQVRGGNTIYF. The DNA for the CDR3 is TGTGCCAGCAGCTTGGGGGCGGGACAGGTTCGAGGAGGAAACACCATATATTTT.